The clone carrying this T cell receptor (beta chain) was seen only a few times. Its target is unknown. One entry per CDR3 protein, called by TCRdb with MiXCR from the 5' RACE reads. The sample lists 500,000 to 550,000 distinct CDR3 sequences; 21% were seen once. The entry originates in a study of T cells after yellow fever vaccination. Findings of the study overall: Subsequent booster samples again held most clones from primary vaccination (around 96% CD4, approximately 86% CD8).

Trimming pared 2 bases from V and 6 bases from J, leaving 15 bases between. The CDR3 totals 15 residues. From germline, CDR1 is MGHRA and CDR2 YSYEKL. The TCR sequence derives from a man between 18 and 29 years old who received the YFV17D yellow fever vaccine. The chain employs TRBV4-1 and TRBJ2-3; the D gene is possibly TRBD2 (6 bases). The source material was PBMCs, sampled approximately 20 days after the first yellow fever vaccination. The CDR3 loop is CASSQRWVGGDTQYF. CDR3 sequence (DNA): TGCGCCAGCAGCCAACGGTGGGTTGGAGGGGATACGCAGTATTTT.